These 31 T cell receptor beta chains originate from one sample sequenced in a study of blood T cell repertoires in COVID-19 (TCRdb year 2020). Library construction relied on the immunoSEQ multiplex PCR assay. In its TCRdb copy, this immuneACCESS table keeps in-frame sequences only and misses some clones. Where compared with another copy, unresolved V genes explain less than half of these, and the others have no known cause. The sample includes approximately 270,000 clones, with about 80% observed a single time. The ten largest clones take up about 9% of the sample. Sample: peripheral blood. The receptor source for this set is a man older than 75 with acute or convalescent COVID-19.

This chain's CDR3 is CASSFLGGSGANVLTF. CDR3 in DNA: TGTGCCAGCAGTTTCCTAGGGGGCTCTGGGGCCAACGTCCTGACTTTC. The chain couples TRBV27 to TRBJ2-6, with D possibly TRBD1 on 6 matching bases. Looked up from germline, CDR1 is MNHEY and CDR2 is SMNVEV (reference sequence). This CDR3 spans 16 amino acids. V was clipped by 3 bases and J by 0 bases, with 9 bases between them.

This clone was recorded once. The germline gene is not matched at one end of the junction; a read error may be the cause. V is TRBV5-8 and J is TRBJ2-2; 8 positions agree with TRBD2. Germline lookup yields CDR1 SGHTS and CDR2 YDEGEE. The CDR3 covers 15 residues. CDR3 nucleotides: TGTGCCAGCAGCTTGGGACTAGCGAAGACCGGGGAGCTGTTTTTT. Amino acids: CASSLGLAKTGELFF.

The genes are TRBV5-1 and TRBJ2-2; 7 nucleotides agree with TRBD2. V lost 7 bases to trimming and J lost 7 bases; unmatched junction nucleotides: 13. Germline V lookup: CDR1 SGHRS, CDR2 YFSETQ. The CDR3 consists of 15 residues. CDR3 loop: CASREASGGRGELFF. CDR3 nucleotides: TGCGCCAGCCGCGAGGCTAGCGGAGGACGCGGGGAGCTGTTTTTT. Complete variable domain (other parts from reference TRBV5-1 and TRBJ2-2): KAGVTQTPRYLIKTRGQQVTLSCSPISGHRSVSWYQQTPGQGLQFLFEYFSETQRNKGNFPGRFSGRQFSNSRSEMNVSTLELGDSALYLCASREASGGRGELFFGEGSRLTVL.

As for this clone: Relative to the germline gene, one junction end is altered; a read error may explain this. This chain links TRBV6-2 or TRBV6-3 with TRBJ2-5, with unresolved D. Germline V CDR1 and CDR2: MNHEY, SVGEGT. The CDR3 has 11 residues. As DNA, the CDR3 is TGTGCCAGCAGTTACCATGAGACCCAGTACTTC. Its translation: CASSYHETQYF.

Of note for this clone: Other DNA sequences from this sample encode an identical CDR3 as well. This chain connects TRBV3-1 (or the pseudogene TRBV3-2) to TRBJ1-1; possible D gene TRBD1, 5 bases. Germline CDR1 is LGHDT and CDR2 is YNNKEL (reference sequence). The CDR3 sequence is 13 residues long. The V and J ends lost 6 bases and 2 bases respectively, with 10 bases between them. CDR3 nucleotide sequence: TGTGCCAGCAGTCGGGGGGGTAACACTGAAGCTTTCTTT. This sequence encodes CASSRGGNTEAFF.

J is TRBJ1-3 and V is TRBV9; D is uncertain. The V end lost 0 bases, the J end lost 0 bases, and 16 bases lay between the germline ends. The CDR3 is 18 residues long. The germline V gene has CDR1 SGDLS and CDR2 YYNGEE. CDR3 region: CASSVDPPGAFSGNTIYF. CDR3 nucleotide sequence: TGTGCCAGCAGCGTAGATCCCCCCGGAGCCTTCTCTGGAAACACCATATATTTT.

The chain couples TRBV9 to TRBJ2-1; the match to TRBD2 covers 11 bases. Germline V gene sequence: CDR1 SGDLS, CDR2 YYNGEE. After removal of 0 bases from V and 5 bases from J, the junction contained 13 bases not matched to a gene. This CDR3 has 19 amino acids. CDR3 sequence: CASSVGISGRVLGDNEQFF. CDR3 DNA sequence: TGTGCCAGCAGCGTAGGAATTAGCGGGAGGGTCTTGGGGGACAATGAGCAGTTCTTC.

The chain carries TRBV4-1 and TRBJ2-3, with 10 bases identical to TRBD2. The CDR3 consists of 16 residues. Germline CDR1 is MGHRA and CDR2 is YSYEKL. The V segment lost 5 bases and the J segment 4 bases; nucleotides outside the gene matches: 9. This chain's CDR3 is CASSLRLAGGSDTQYF. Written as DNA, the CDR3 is TGCGCCAGCAGCTTACGACTAGCGGGTGGGTCAGATACGCAGTATTTT.

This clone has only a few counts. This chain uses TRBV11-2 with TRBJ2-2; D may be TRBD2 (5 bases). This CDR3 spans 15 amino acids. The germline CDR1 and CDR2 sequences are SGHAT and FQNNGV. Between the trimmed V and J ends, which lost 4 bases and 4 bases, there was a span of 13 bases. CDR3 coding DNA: TGTGCCAGCAGCTGGCGCCGGGATCCCACCGGGGAGCTGTTTTTT. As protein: CASSWRRDPTGELFF.

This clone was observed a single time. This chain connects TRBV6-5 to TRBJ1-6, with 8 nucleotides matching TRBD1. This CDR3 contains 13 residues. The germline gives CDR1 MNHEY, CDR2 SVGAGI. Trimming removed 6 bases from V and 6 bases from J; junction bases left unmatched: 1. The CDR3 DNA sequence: TGTGCCAGCAGAGGACAGGGTAATTCACCCCTCCACTTT. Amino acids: CASRGQGNSPLHF.

This CDR3 is CASSFTGTGGGETQYF. The CDR3 DNA reads TGTGCCAGCTCATTCACCGGGACAGGGGGCGGTGAGACCCAGTACTTC. V usage is TRBV18 and J usage is TRBJ2-5; the match to TRBD1 covers 12 bases. The CDR3 consists of 16 residues. CDR1 and CDR2 (germline): KGHSH, LQKENI. J was trimmed by 5 bases and V by 5 bases; bases with no gene match: 9.

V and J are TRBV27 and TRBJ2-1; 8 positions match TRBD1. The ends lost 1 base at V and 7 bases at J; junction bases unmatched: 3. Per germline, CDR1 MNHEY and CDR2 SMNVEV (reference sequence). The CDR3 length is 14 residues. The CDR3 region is CASSLLTGENEQFF. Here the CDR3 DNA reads TGTGCCAGCAGTTTATTGACAGGGGAGAATGAGCAGTTCTTC.

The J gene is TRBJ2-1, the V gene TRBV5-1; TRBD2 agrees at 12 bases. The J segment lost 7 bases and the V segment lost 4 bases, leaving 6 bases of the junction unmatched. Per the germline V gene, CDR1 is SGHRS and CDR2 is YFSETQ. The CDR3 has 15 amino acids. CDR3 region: CASSPWTSGVNEQFF. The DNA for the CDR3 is TGCGCCAGCAGCCCGTGGACTAGCGGGGTAAATGAGCAGTTCTTC.

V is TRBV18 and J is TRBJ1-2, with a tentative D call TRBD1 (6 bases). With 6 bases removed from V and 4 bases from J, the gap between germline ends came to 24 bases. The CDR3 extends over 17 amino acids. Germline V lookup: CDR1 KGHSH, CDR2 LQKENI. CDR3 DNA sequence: TGTGCCAGCTCGGACGGAGCCGGGACAATTAACGGCTATGGCTACACCTTC. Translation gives CASSDGAGTINGYGYTF.

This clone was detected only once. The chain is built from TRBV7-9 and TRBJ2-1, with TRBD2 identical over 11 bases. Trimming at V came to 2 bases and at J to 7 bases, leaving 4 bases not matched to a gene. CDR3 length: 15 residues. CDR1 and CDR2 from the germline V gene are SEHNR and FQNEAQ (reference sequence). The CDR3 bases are TGTGCCAGCAGCTTATGGGCTAGCGGGGGGAATGAGCAGTTCTTC. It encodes CASSLWASGGNEQFF.

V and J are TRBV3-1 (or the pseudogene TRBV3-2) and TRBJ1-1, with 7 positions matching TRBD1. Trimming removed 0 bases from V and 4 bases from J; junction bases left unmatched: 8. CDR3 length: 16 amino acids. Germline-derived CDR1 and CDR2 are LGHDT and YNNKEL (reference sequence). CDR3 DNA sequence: TGTGCCAGCAGCCAAGAGGGGACAGCGGGGGTCACTGAAGCTTTCTTT. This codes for CASSQEGTAGVTEAFF.

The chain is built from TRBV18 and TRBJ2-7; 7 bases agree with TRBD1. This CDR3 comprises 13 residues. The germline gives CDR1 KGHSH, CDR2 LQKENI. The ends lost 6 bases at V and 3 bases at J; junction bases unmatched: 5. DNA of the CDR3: TGTGCCAGCTCTCACGGACAGGACTACGAGCAGTACTTC. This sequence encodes CASSHGQDYEQYF. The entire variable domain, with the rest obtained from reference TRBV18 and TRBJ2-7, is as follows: NAGVMQNPRHLVRRRGQEARLRCSPMKGHSHVYWYRQLPEEGLKFMVYLQKENIIDESGMPKERFSAEFPKEGPSILRIQQVVRGDSAAYFCASSHGQDYEQYFGPGTRLTVT.

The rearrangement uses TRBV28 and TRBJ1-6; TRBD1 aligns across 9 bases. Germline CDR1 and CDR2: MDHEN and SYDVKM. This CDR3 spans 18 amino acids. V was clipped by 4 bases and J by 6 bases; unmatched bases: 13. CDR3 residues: CASSSLNPGQGSNSPLHF. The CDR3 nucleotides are TGTGCCAGCAGTTCCCTTAACCCAGGACAGGGGTCTAATTCACCCCTCCACTTT. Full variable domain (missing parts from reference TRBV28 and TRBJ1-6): DVKVTQSSRYLVKRTGEKVFLECVQDMDHENMFWYRQDPGLGLRLIYFSYDVKMKEKGDIPEGYSVSREKKERFSLILESASTNQTSMYLCASSSLNPGQGSNSPLHFGNGTRLTVT.

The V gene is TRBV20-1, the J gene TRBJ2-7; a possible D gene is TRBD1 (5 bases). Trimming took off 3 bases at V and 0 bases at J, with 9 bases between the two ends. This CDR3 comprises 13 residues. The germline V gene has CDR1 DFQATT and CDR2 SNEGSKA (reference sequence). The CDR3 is CSASRGGSYEQYF. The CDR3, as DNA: TGCAGTGCTAGTAGGGGCGGCTCCTACGAGCAGTACTTC.

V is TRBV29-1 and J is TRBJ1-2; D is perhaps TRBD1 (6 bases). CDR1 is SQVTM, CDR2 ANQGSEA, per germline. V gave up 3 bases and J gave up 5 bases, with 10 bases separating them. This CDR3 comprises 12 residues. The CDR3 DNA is TGCAGCGTTGACAAGGGGGGGTATGGCTACACCTTC. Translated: CSVDKGGYGYTF. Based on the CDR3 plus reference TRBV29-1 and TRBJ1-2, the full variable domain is SAVISQKPSRDICQRGTSLTIQCQVDSQVTMMFWYRQQPGQSLTLIATANQGSEATYESGFVIDKFPISRPNLTFSTLTVSNMSPEDSSIYLCSVDKGGYGYTFGSGTRLTVV.

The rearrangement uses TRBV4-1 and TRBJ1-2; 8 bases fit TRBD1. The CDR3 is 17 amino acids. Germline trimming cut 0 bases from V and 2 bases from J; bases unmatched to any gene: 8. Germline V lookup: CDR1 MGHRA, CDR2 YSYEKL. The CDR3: CASSQDPRQGRNYGYTF. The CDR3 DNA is TGCGCCAGCAGCCAAGATCCAAGACAGGGGAGGAACTATGGCTACACCTTC.

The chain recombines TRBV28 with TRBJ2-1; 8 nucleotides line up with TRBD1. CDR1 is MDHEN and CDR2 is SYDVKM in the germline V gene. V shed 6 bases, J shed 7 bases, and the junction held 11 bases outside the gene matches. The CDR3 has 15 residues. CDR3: CASSLRGTGRNEQFF. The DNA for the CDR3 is TGTGCCAGCAGCCTAAGAGGGACAGGCCGTAATGAGCAGTTCTTC.

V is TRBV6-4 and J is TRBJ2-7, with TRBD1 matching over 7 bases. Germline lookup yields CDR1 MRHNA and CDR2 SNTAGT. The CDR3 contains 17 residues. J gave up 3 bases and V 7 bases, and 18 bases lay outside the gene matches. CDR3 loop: CASTPPPNRGGNYEQYF. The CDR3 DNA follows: TGTGCCAGCACCCCTCCCCCAAACAGGGGCGGCAACTACGAGCAGTACTTC.

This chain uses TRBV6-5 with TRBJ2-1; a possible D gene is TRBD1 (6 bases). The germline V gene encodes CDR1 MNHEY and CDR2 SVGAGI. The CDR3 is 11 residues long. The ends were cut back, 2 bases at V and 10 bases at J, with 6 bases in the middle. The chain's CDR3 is CASSYGGEQFF. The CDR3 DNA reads TGTGCCAGCAGTTACGGGGGCGAGCAGTTCTTC.

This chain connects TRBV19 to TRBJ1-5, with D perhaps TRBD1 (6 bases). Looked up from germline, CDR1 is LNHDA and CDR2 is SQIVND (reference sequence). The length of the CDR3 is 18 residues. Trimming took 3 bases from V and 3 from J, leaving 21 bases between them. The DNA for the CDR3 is TGTGCCAGTAGTATTTTCGGGGGCGCGGGGGAAGCCAATCAGCCCCAGCATTTT. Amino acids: CASSIFGGAGEANQPQHF.

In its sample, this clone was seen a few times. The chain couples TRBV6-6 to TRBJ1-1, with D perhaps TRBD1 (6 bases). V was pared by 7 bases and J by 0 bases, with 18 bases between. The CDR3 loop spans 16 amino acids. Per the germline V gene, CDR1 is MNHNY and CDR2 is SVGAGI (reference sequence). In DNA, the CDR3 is TGTGCCAGCAAACGAGACACAGGGAAGGTGAACACTGAAGCTTTCTTT. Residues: CASKRDTGKVNTEAFF.

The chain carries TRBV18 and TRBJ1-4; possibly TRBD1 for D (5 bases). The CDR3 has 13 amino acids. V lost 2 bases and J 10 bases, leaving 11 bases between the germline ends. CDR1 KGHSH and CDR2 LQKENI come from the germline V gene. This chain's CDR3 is CASSPSTGGKLFF. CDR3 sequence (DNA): TGTGCCAGCTCACCAAGTACCGGGGGAAAACTGTTTTTT.

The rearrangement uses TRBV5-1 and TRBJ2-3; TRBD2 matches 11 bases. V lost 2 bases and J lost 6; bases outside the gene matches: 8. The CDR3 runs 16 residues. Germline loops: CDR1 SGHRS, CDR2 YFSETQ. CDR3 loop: CASSLNLAGGHDTQYF. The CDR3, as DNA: TGCGCCAGCAGCTTAAACTTAGCGGGAGGGCACGATACGCAGTATTTT.

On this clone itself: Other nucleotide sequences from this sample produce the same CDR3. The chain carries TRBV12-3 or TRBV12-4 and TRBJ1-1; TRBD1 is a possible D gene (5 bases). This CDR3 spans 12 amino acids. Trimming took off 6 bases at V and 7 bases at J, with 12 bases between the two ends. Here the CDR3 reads CASSLGVGEAFF. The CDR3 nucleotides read TGTGCCAGCAGCCTAGGGGTTGGTGAAGCTTTCTTT.

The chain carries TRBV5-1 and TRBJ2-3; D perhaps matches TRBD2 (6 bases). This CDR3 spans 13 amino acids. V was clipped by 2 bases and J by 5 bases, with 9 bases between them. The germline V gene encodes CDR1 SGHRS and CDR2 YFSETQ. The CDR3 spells CASSFPGEDTQYF. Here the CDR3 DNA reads TGCGCCAGCAGCTTCCCGGGAGAAGATACGCAGTATTTT.

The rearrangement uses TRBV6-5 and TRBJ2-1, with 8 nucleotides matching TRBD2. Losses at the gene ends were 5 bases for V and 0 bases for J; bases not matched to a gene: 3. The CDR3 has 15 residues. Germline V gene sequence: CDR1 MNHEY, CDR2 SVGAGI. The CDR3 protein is CASSREGVSYNEQFF. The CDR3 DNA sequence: TGTGCCAGCAGTCGGGAGGGAGTCTCCTACAATGAGCAGTTCTTC.